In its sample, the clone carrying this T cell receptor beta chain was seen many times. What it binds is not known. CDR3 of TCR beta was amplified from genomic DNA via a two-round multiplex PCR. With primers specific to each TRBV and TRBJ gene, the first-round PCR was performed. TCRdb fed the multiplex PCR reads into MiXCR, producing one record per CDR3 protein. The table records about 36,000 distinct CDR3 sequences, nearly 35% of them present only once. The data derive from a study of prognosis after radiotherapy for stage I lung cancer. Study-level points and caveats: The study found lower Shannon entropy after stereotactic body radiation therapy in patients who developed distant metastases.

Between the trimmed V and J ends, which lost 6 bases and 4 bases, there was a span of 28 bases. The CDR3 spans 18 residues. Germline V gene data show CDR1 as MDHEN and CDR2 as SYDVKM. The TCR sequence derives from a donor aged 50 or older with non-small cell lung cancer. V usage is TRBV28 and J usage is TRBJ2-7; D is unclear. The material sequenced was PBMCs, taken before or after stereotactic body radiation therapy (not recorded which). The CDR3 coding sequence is TGTGCCAGCAGCCTGTCCAAAGGTCTAGGTGGGAATAGTTACGAGCAGTACTTC. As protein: CASSLSKGLGGNSYEQYF.